These 30 T cell receptor beta chains came from one sample sequenced in a study of shared clonotypes between healthy human individuals. Terminally differentiated effector memory CD45RA+ cells were excluded from the naive CD8 cells, which were CD45RO-negative and positively selected for CCR7. Only in-frame clones appear in the TCRdb table, and some are missing; sequencing was by immunoSEQ multiplex PCR. The repertoire consists of about 2 million clones, with approximately 94% occurring once and the leading ten covering roughly 1.2%. Sequencing was performed on naive CD8+ T cells sorted from blood. Every receptor here comes from a man aged 18 to 29 in good health.

The chain has TRBV7-9 and TRBJ2-7, with 10 bases matching TRBD1. Per germline, CDR1 SEHNR and CDR2 FQNEAQ (reference sequence). Germline trimming cut 5 bases from V and 2 bases from J; bases unmatched to any gene: 9. CDR3 size: 16 residues. The CDR3 sequence is CASSPRTGGDPYEQYF. The CDR3 DNA sequence: TGTGCCAGCAGCCCCCGGACAGGGGGGGACCCCTACGAGCAGTACTTC.

The rearrangement links TRBV2 to TRBJ2-7; D is possibly TRBD2 (5 bases). Germline V lookup: CDR1 SNHLY, CDR2 FYNNEI. Trimming took off 2 bases at V and 0 bases at J, with 11 bases between the two ends. The length of the CDR3 is 15 residues. CDR3 protein: CASSEKDFHSYEQYF. The CDR3 DNA reads TGTGCCAGCAGTGAAAAGGACTTTCACTCCTACGAGCAGTACTTC.

This clone was seen a single time. V and J are TRBV28 and TRBJ1-2, with TRBD1 as a possible D gene (5 bases). V lost 4 bases and J lost 7, with 19 bases in between. The CDR3 consists of 15 residues. Germline V gene lookup returns CDR1 MDHEN and CDR2 SYDVKM. This chain's CDR3 is CASSSLTGTRFGYTF. Here the CDR3 DNA reads TGTGCCAGCAGTTCGCTTACCGGGACCCGCTTTGGCTACACCTTC.

The chain carries TRBV29-1 and TRBJ2-3; D might be TRBD2 (5 bases). The V end lost 3 bases, the J end lost 1 base, and 11 bases lay between the germline ends. In germline, CDR1 is SQVTM, CDR2 ANQGSEA. The CDR3 extends over 14 amino acids. CDR3 amino acids: CSVEPGERTDTQYF. CDR3 nucleotide sequence: TGCAGCGTTGAGCCCGGGGAACGCACAGATACGCAGTATTTT.

A remark on this clone: Within the sample, other DNA sequences also encode this same CDR3. V is TRBV30 and J is TRBJ2-3; no definite D call. V lost 1 base, J lost 6 bases, and 5 bases lay in between. CDR3 length: 11 amino acids. Germline lookup yields CDR1 GTSNPN and CDR2 SVGIG (reference sequence). CDR3 region: CAWSAGDTQYF. CDR3 coding DNA: TGTGCCTGGAGTGCTGGGGATACGCAGTATTTT.

This clone has more than one count but fewer than ten. The chain employs TRBV4-1 and TRBJ1-2, with a weak D call TRBD1 (6 bases). V lost 4 bases and J 3 bases, leaving 15 bases between the germline ends. The germline V gene has CDR1 MGHRA and CDR2 YSYEKL. CDR3 size: 15 residues. The CDR3 spells CASSPSRGYDYGYTF. DNA of the CDR3: TGCGCCAGCAGCCCCTCCAGGGGATACGACTATGGCTACACCTTC.

The chain combines TRBV7-2 with TRBJ1-5; 11 nucleotides match TRBD1. The ends lost 6 bases at V and 2 bases at J; junction bases unmatched: 3. CDR1 and CDR2 (germline): SGHTA, FQGNSA. The CDR3 runs to 15 residues. Here the CDR3 reads CASSWTGGGNQPQHF. In nucleotides, the CDR3 is TGTGCCAGCAGTTGGACAGGGGGCGGCAATCAGCCCCAGCATTTT.

The rearrangement joins TRBV10-1 to TRBJ1-1, with 10 positions matching TRBD1. Germline CDR1 WNHNN, CDR2 SYGVQD (reference sequence). The CDR3 runs 15 residues. Trimming cost V 5 bases and J 1 base; bases outside gene matches: 4. CDR3 sequence reads: CASSLDRGSNTEAFF. DNA of the CDR3: TGCGCCAGCAGTTTGGACAGGGGGTCGAACACTGAAGCTTTCTTT.

The chain recombines TRBV7-9 with TRBJ2-7, with 11 bases aligning to TRBD1. Trimming at V came to 7 bases and at J to 2 bases, leaving 7 bases not matched to a gene. The CDR3 has 15 amino acids. Per the germline V gene, CDR1 is SEHNR and CDR2 is FQNEAQ (reference sequence). The CDR3 DNA reads TGTGCCAGCACTTTGGGACAGGGGGTCCCCTACGAGCAGTACTTC. Protein product: CASTLGQGVPYEQYF. Full variable domain (rest looked up from reference TRBV7-9 and TRBJ2-7): DTGVSQNPRHKITKRGQNVTFRCDPISEHNRLYWYRQTLGQGPEFLTYFQNEAQLEKSRLLSDRFSAERPKGSFSTLEIQRTEQGDSAMYLCASTLGQGVPYEQYFGPGTRLTVT.

V is TRBV5-4 and J is TRBJ2-2; either TRBD1 or TRBD2 may fit D (5 bases each). CDR1 SGHNT and CDR2 YYREEE come from the germline V gene (reference sequence). The germline V and J ends were trimmed by 0 bases and 5 bases, with 14 bases remaining between them. CDR3 length: 16 amino acids. The CDR3 bases are TGTGCCAGCAGCTTGGCCTTGGGGGAGCGGACCGGGGAGCTGTTTTTT. Protein product: CASSLALGERTGELFF.

The CDR3 loop is CASSTGSSTDTQYF. CDR3 nucleotide sequence: TGTGCCAGCAGCACAGGGTCTAGCACAGATACGCAGTATTTT. This chain uses TRBV9 with TRBJ2-3; D perhaps matches TRBD1 (6 bases). V dropped 4 bases and J dropped 0 bases, with 9 bases sitting between them. Germline V gene data show CDR1 as SGDLS and CDR2 as YYNGEE. The CDR3 spans 14 residues. The entire variable domain, with the rest obtained from reference TRBV9 and TRBJ2-3, is as follows: DSGVTQTPKHLITATGQRVTLRCSPRSGDLSVYWYQQSLDQGLQFLIQYYNGEERAKGNILERFSAQQFPDLHSELNLSSLELGDSALYFCASSTGSSTDTQYFGPGTRLTVL.

The V gene is TRBV5-1, the J gene TRBJ2-7; no clear D gene. V dropped 0 bases and J dropped 4 bases, with 14 bases sitting between them. Per the germline V gene, CDR1 is SGHRS and CDR2 is YFSETQ. The CDR3 sequence is 15 residues long. The CDR3 loop is CASSLDNRPLYEQYF. The CDR3 DNA follows: TGCGCCAGCAGCTTGGATAATCGGCCTTTGTACGAGCAGTACTTC.

The chain joins TRBV10-2 to TRBJ2-7; the match to TRBD1 covers 9 bases. Losses at the gene ends were 4 bases for V and 3 bases for J; bases not matched to a gene: 4. Germline V CDR1 and CDR2: WSHSY, SAAADI. The CDR3 length is 14 residues. The CDR3 nucleotides are TGCGCCAGCAGTGCGACGGGACAGGGCTACGAGCAGTACTTC. The encoded protein is CASSATGQGYEQYF.

The J gene is TRBJ1-2, the V gene TRBV4-3; tentatively, D is TRBD1 (6 bases). The germline V and J ends were trimmed by 0 bases and 8 bases, with 22 bases remaining between them. Germline V CDR1 and CDR2: LGHNA, YSLEER. The CDR3 runs 17 residues. The DNA for the CDR3 is TGCGCCAGCAGCCAAGATCTGGGACACGAGTCCTCCTTAGGCTACACCTTC. Amino acids: CASSQDLGHESSLGYTF.

This chain connects TRBV30 to TRBJ1-1; no clear D gene. This CDR3 contains 14 residues. The germline V gene has CDR1 GTSNPN and CDR2 SVGIG (reference sequence). Trimming shortened V by 4 bases and J by 0 bases, and 12 bases separated the two germline ends. The CDR3 here is CAWIDWIMNTEAFF. CDR3 nucleotides: TGTGCCTGGATTGATTGGATAATGAACACTGAAGCTTTCTTT.

V is TRBV9 and J is TRBJ1-5; D remains ambiguous. CDR1 is SGDLS and CDR2 is YYNGEE in the germline V gene. Deletions cut 0 bases from V and 7 bases from J, with 11 bases between. The CDR3 has 14 residues. Here the CDR3 reads CASSVDLGPQPQHF. The CDR3, as DNA: TGTGCCAGCAGCGTAGATTTGGGTCCGCAGCCCCAGCATTTT.

The CDR3: CAWNSQVRDYGYTF. The CDR3 nucleotides are TGTGCCTGGAACTCACAGGTCCGCGATTATGGCTACACCTTC. This chain connects TRBV30 to TRBJ1-2, with a weak D call TRBD1 (5 bases). Germline V gene data show CDR1 as GTSNPN and CDR2 as SVGIG (reference sequence). The CDR3 consists of 14 residues. The V end was cut by 4 bases, the J end by 5 bases, with 17 bases between. The full variable domain, with the rest looked up from reference TRBV30 and TRBJ1-2, is SQTIHQWPATLVQPVGSPLSLECTVEGTSNPNLYWYRQAAGRGLQLLFYSVGIGQISSEVPQNLSASRPQDRQFILSSKKLLLSDSGFYLCAWNSQVRDYGYTFGSGTRLTVV.

J is TRBJ2-2 and V is TRBV5-5, with a weak D call TRBD1 (6 bases). The V end was cut by 3 bases, the J end by 0 bases, with 6 bases between. This CDR3 contains 14 residues. Germline lookup yields CDR1 SGHKS and CDR2 YYEKEE (reference sequence). The CDR3 nucleotides are TGTGCCAGCAGCTGGACAGCGAACACCGGGGAGCTGTTTTTT. It translates to CASSWTANTGELFF.

This clone has just a few counts. The V call is TRBV13, the J call TRBJ2-3; no clear D. The CDR3 covers 11 residues. CDR1 and CDR2 from the germline V gene are PRHDT and FYEKMQ (reference sequence). Trimming took 5 bases from V and 2 from J, leaving 2 bases between them. CDR3 in amino acids: CASSATDTQYF. The CDR3 DNA sequence: TGTGCCAGCAGCGCCACAGATACGCAGTATTTT.

The chain joins TRBV5-1 to TRBJ2-3; weak D call: TRBD2 (6 bases). Trimming removed 4 bases at V and 0 bases at J, with 15 bases between. CDR1 is SGHRS and CDR2 is YFSETQ in the germline V gene. The CDR3 is made up of 16 amino acids. This CDR3 reads CASSPRLVLSTDTQYF. DNA of the CDR3: TGCGCCAGCAGCCCGCGACTAGTTCTCAGCACAGATACGCAGTATTTT.

This clone came up once. This rearrangement joins TRBV4-1 to TRBJ1-2, with a tentative D call TRBD1 (6 bases). Trimming removed 5 bases at V and 1 base at J, with 17 bases between. The CDR3 spans 16 residues. In germline, CDR1 is MGHRA, CDR2 YSYEKL. CDR3 region: CASSSRRTELNYGYTF. DNA of the CDR3: TGCGCCAGCAGCTCCCGAAGGACAGAGCTTAACTATGGCTACACCTTC.

The chain links TRBV14 to TRBJ2-5, with D maybe TRBD1 (5 bases). Germline CDR1 is SGHDN and CDR2 is FVKESK. Trimming removed 0 bases from V and 0 bases from J, with 11 bases in between. The CDR3 has 16 residues. The CDR3 protein is CASSQDDLGHQETQYF. The CDR3 region has the DNA TGTGCCAGCAGCCAAGATGATTTGGGGCACCAAGAGACCCAGTACTTC.

This rearrangement joins TRBV15 to TRBJ2-2, with 9 bases aligning to TRBD2. The V and J ends lost 1 base and 7 bases, in that order; junction bases with no gene match: 1. The CDR3 contains 14 residues. Germline assignment: CDR1 LNHNV and CDR2 YYDKDF (reference sequence). CDR3 coding DNA: TGTGCCACCAGCAGAGGGACTAGCGTCGGGGAGCTGTTTTTT. Translated, it gives CATSRGTSVGELFF.

The genes are TRBV27 and TRBJ2-2, with D unclear. Germline lookup yields CDR1 MNHEY and CDR2 SMNVEV (reference sequence). Deletions cut 0 bases from V and 10 bases from J, with 12 bases between. This CDR3 spans 14 amino acids. The CDR3 DNA reads TGTGCCAGCAGTTTATCCCCCGCTTTCCCGGAGCTGTTTTTT. Translating gives CASSLSPAFPELFF.

This clone was seen just once. Other DNA variants within this sample encode the same CDR3. This chain uses TRBV11-2 with TRBJ2-2; 8 bases fit TRBD1. CDR1 and CDR2 (germline): SGHAT, FQNNGV. There are 13 residues in the CDR3. The trim removed 5 bases at V and 6 bases at J, leaving 2 bases unmatched. The CDR3 sequence: CASSPGGPGELFF. The CDR3 region has the DNA TGTGCCAGCAGCCCAGGGGGCCCCGGGGAGCTGTTTTTT.

The V call is TRBV27, the J call TRBJ2-7, with 7 nucleotides matching TRBD2. V lost 4 bases to trimming and J lost 3 bases; unmatched junction nucleotides: 3. The CDR3 covers 13 residues. Germline values: CDR1 MNHEY, CDR2 SMNVEV (reference sequence). The CDR3 here is CASSWTRGYEQYF. The CDR3 DNA reads as TGTGCCAGCAGTTGGACTAGGGGCTACGAGCAGTACTTC.

A remark on this clone: The sample contains more than one DNA sequence encoding this CDR3. This sequence joins TRBV6-5 and TRBJ1-1, with 8 positions matching TRBD1. Germline trimming cut 2 bases from V and 6 bases from J; bases unmatched to any gene: 2. The CDR3 spans 13 residues. The germline V gene has CDR1 MNHEY and CDR2 SVGAGI. The CDR3 nucleotides read TGTGCCAGCAGTTACCCAGGGGGCCCTGAAGCTTTCTTT. Protein sequence: CASSYPGGPEAFF.

The chain has TRBV5-1 and TRBJ1-1; D ambiguous. Trimming took off 4 bases at V and 0 bases at J, with 13 bases between the two ends. Germline CDR1 and CDR2: SGHRS and YFSETQ. There are 15 residues in the CDR3. CDR3 amino acids: CASSQPTVMNTEAFF. DNA of the CDR3: TGCGCCAGCAGCCAACCGACGGTCATGAACACTGAAGCTTTCTTT.

The rearrangement joins TRBV7-2 to TRBJ1-3; D unclear. Trimming shortened V by 1 base and J by 4 bases, and 11 bases separated the two germline ends. Germline V gene data show CDR1 as SGHTA and CDR2 as FQGNSA. The CDR3 runs to 15 residues. This CDR3 is CASSLDLSTGNTIYF. In DNA form, the CDR3 reads TGTGCCAGCAGCTTAGATCTCAGCACCGGAAACACCATATATTTT.

This clone showed up just once. The chain combines TRBV19 with TRBJ1-5; 10 bases fit TRBD1. From germline, CDR1 is LNHDA and CDR2 SQIVND (reference sequence). The CDR3 is 15 residues long. J gave up 0 bases and V 11 bases, and 7 bases lay outside the gene matches. The CDR3 spells CAGGQGDYSNQPQHF. Written as DNA, the CDR3 is TGTGCCGGCGGACAGGGGGATTATAGCAATCAGCCCCAGCATTTT.